This TCR beta chain was sequenced for a study of T cell repertoires in cytomegalovirus infection. Looking at the study overall: Selected CMV epitopes included recently identified HLA-C-restricted ones as well as well-studied HLA-B-restricted ones. Matching HLA type and CMV infection were both indicated by public TCR beta signatures. Broader study findings: Cumulative public TCR beta family frequency identified carriers of CMV plus the relevant HLA. HLA-C-restricted CMV clonotypes gave the most frequent clonotype in two of eight donors.

Germline V gene lookup returns CDR1 MGHRA and CDR2 YSYEKL. The CDR3 is made up of 14 amino acids. V was pared by 0 bases and J by 7 bases, with 10 bases between. This clonotype was observed a few times. What it binds is not known. TCRdb recomputed calls from the reads with MiXCR, one row per CDR3 protein. The top ten hold 13% of the sample, which has approximately 770,000 distinct CDR3 sequences, 25% to 30% seen once. The chain combines TRBV4-1 with TRBJ1-5; D unclear. The sequences come from cultured CD8+ T cells from PBMCs, collected from culture after CMV antigen stimulation. This TCR was recovered from a human donor in good health (CMV status not recorded). Some clones in this sample may be carry-over from other donors' samples. The CDR3 DNA reads TGCGCCAGCAGCCAAGATGGGTTTGGGCAGCCCCAGCATTTT. It encodes CASSQDGFGQPQHF.